This T cell receptor (beta chain) stems from a study of cytomegalovirus exposure and HLA in healthy donors. Findings and caveats of the study: Clonal expansion was found to be greater in HLA-associated TCR beta chains than in equally common others in a later analysis. Later, an analysis found that common viral pathogens appeared to be linked with several of the most significant clusters. Specific recognition of CMV antigens was confirmed in vitro for a few chains (all CMV-associated).

This clone was counted a few times. The antigen is not known. Though nominally healthy at sampling, donors likely had unrecorded immune exposures. Germline CDR1 MNHNY, CDR2 SVGAGI (reference sequence). V was clipped by 5 bases and J by 15 bases; unmatched bases: 10. The CDR3 is made up of 13 amino acids. This PCR relied on a set of 60 Vbeta primers and 13 Jbeta primers. Assay used: immunoSEQ multiplex PCR; TCRdb lists only in-frame clones, some missing. This sample has about 72,000 clones, with around three quarters found just once. The sequence derives from a man between 40 and 49 years old in good health and CMV-seronegative. Specimen: PBMCs. This chain links TRBV6-6 with TRBJ1-6, with 7 bases that match TRBD1. Written as DNA, the CDR3 is TGTGCCAGCAGTAGGGGGACAGCTCAAGACCTCCACTTT. Protein sequence: CASSRGTAQDLHF.